The TCR beta chain described here comes from a study of T cells in Graves' hyperthyroidism and ophthalmopathy. In the study overall: The authors collected peripheral blood at initial diagnosis, before any treatment.

It was considered stable Graves' hyperthyroidism when ophthalmopathy did not progress within 18 months. Fresh peripheral blood, about 10 ml of it, supplied the PBMCs. This clonotype was seen a handful of times. CDR3 size: 13 residues. CDR1 SGDLS and CDR2 YYNGEE come from the germline V gene. J gave up 5 bases and V 4 bases, and 4 bases lay outside the gene matches. Amplification yielded TCR beta CDR3 regions, with RNA transcripts as the source. Using the HTBI primer set, a first-round RT-PCR was run on the TCR CDR3. TCRdb reanalysed the multiplex PCR reads using MiXCR and keeps one entry per CDR3 protein. The table records 300,000 to 400,000 distinct CDR3 sequences, around 23% of them present only once.

The receptor was derived from a woman aged 45-65 years with Graves' hyperthyroidism. The V gene is TRBV9, the J gene TRBJ2-5; TRBD2 matches 8 bases. The sample was blood. CDR3 in amino acids: CASSNSGKETQYF. CDR3 in DNA: TGTGCCAGCAGCAATAGCGGGAAGGAGACCCAGTACTTC.